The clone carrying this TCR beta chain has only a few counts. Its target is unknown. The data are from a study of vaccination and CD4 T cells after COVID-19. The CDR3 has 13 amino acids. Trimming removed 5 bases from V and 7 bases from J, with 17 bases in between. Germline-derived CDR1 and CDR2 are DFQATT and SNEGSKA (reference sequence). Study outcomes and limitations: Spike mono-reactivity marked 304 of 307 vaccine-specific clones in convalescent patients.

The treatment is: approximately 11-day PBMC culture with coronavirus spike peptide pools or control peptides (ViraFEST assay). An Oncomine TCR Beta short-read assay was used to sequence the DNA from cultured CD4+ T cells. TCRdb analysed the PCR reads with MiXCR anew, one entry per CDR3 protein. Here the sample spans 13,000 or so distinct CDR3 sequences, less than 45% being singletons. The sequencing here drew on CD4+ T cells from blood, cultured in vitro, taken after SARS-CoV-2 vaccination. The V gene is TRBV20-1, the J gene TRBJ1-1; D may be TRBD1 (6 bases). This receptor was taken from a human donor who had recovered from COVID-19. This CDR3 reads CSAGTTDRFEAFF. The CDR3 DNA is TGCAGTGCTGGGACTACAGACAGGTTTGAAGCTTTCTTT.